Sequencing of this TCR beta chain was carried out in a study of shared T cell receptors in the human thymus listed by TCRdb under 2021. About the full investigation: The study examined how self-reactive, shared T-cell receptor alpha chains are generated in the human thymus.

CDR1 and CDR2, looked up from the germline V gene (reference sequence), are LNHDA and SQIVND. The CDR3 runs 19 amino acids, cysteine and phenylalanine included. The kept DNA is CDR3 alone, 57 bases in frame from the first base. At the junction V is shortened by 7 bases and J by 6 bases; bases outside the gene matches: 15. Of note for this clone: The clone's antigen remains unknown. Base-call qualities are not available, and no considerably larger clone is one nucleotide away.

Libraries were prepared through the immunoSEQ multiplex PCR assay. This is the immuneACCESS table as TCRdb keeps it, with only in-frame sequences that have V and J called. A part of the clones is gone; compared with another copy, unresolved V genes explain less than half, and the rest is unexplained. Here the sample has hundreds of thousands of clones; approximately 78% occur a single time. The ten top clones hold about 0.013% of the sample. A further study also used this sample, focusing on human thymus T cells. Per that second paper: Donors were immunologically healthy infants undergoing open corrective cardiac surgery for congenital heart defects in Finland. The thymus tissue came from surgical resects taken out during corrective cardiac surgery. Both the thymic and the peripheral blood repertoires appeared to show biased V and J gene segment usage. According to the related research, thymic TCR repertoires were highly overlapping among unrelated individuals. TCR alpha and beta repertoires from roughly eight infant thymus samples and four related peripheral blood samples were characterized in the study. Donor ages ranging from 7 to 244 days were recorded, and a handful of male and a couple of female infants were included in the cohort. Thymocytes were mechanically released from the tissue and were stored as pellets of roughly 9-33 million cells at -70 degrees C. Genomic DNA was extracted from frozen cell pellets with a QIAsymphony instrument. The immunoSEQ multiplex PCR assay was used to amplify the TCRB and TCRAD loci from a standardized quantity of quality-controlled genomic DNA. The amplicons spanned the V(D)J region and were long enough to cover the CDR3 and allow V and J genes to be identified. Through the commercial immunoSEQ service, the amplicons were sequenced on an Illumina platform. Primer bias and sequencing errors were corrected as previously described, and TCRAD and TCRB definitions were based on the IMGT database. immunoSEQ Analyzer 3.0 and VDJTools were used for repertoire analysis, which covered basic statistics, V/J segment usage, diversity estimates, rarefaction and pairwise overlap. Chao1, ChaoE, Efron-Thisted, Shannon and inverse Simpson indices were used to estimate diversity, which was also estimated on datasets down-sampled to the smallest sample. Repertoire overlap was assessed by strict matching of CDR3 nucleotide sequence, V gene and J gene, and clustering was done by Jaccard-based multidimensional scaling. On average, thymus samples gave 750,000 to 1,000,000 unique TCRB clonotypes, whereas blood samples gave some 84,000.

Sequenced input: thymocytes. The receptor comes from a boy in the first two years of life with a congenital heart defect. Donor details come from another sample of the same person, matched by shared clones. Recombination linked TRBV19 to TRBJ2-2, with 15 bases in between that match TRBD2. The CDR3 protein is CASTPWRGTSGRKAGELFF. The DNA is as follows: TGTGCCAGTACCCCTTGGAGGGGGACTAGCGGGAGGAAGGCCGGGGAGCTGTTTTTT. The CDR3, completed at both ends by the reference TRBV19 and TRBJ2-2 genes, gives the full variable domain DGGITQSPKYLFRKEGQNVTLSCEQNLNHDAMYWYRQDPGQGLRLIYYSQIVNDFQKGDIAEGYSVSREKKESFPLTVTSAQKNPTAFYLCASTPWRGTSGRKAGELFFGEGSRLTVL.